Listed below are T cell receptor beta chains from one sample, sequenced in a study of T cells in Graves' hyperthyroidism and ophthalmopathy. A single record per CDR3 protein comes from TCRdb applying MiXCR to the multiplex PCR reads. The sample records approximately 430,000 distinct CDR3 sequences, approximately 14% being singletons. Sequences were obtained from blood. The receptors stem from a woman aged 18-29 years with Graves' hyperthyroidism. Each CDR3 is given with its conserved first and last residue.

v_gene	j_gene	CDR3aa
TRBV11-3	TRBJ2-2	CASTAGISTGELFF
TRBV4-1	TRBJ2-1	CASSQALVWTSGRNEQFF
TRBV5-1	TRBJ2-1	CASSLGLFPSYNEQFF
TRBV12-3/TRBV12-4	TRBJ1-2	CASSPTGGGYTF
TRBV4-1	TRBJ1-2	CASSQTLGTSYGYTF
TRBV7-9	TRBJ1-2	CASSLGTLYGYTF
TRBV12-3/TRBV12-4	TRBJ2-2	CASTPGQGTGELFF
TRBV5-1	TRBJ1-4	CANSLERGRKLFF
TRBV11-2	TRBJ2-3	CASSTSPTDTQYF
TRBV6-2/TRBV6-3	TRBJ1-5	CASSYGTWGGSNQPQHF
TRBV6-1	TRBJ2-5	CASRNRGRETQYF
TRBV7-2	TRBJ2-3	CASGLLRTDTQYF
TRBV30	TRBJ2-1	CAWSLTSGDVNEQFF
TRBV28	TRBJ1-4	CASSLWGVNEKLFF
TRBV12-3/TRBV12-4	TRBJ1-6	CASSFGQGNSPLHF
TRBV6-1	TRBJ1-5	CASSHSHLNSNQPQHF
TRBV20-1	TRBJ1-2	CSATQGAYGYTF
TRBV27	TRBJ2-3	CASSSPGRAPGSRQYF
TRBV20-1	TRBJ2-7	CSAPLARGGLYEQYF
TRBV3-1	TRBJ2-3	CASSPIKSGLAGVGTDTQYF
TRBV28	TRBJ2-7	CASGRSSGSIDEQYF
TRBV4-1	TRBJ1-5	CASSQDSRQPQHF
TRBV12-3/TRBV12-4	TRBJ1-2	CASSLTIGYGYTF
TRBV24-1	TRBJ1-2	CATSDPGPDNYGYTF
TRBV10-3	TRBJ1-2	CAISVAPGQGYGYTF
TRBV12-3/TRBV12-4	TRBJ2-7	CASSSGQSPYEQYF
TRBV27	TRBJ2-1	CASISSGASSYNEQFF